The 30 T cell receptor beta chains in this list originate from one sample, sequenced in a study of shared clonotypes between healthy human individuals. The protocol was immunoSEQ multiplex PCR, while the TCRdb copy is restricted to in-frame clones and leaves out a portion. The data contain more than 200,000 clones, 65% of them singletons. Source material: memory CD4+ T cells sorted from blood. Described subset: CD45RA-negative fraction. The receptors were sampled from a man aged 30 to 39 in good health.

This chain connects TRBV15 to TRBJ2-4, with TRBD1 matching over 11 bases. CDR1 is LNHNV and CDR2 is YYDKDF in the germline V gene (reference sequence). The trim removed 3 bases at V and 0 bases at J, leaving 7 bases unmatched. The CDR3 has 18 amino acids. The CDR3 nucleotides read TGTGCCACCAGCAGGGAGGACAGGGGGCCCGTAGCCAAAAACATTCAGTACTTC. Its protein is CATSREDRGPVAKNIQYF.

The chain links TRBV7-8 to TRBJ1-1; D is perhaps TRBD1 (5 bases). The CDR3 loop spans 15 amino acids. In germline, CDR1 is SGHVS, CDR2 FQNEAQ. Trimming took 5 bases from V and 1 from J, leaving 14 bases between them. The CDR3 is CASSTRWQGNTEAFF. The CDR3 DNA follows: TGTGCCAGCAGCACCCGGTGGCAGGGGAACACTGAAGCTTTCTTT. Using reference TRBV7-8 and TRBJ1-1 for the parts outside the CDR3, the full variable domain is GAGVSQSPRYKVAKRGQDVALRCDPISGHVSLFWYQQALGQGPEFLTYFQNEAQLDKSGLPSDRFFAERPEGSVSTLKIQRTQQEDSAVYLCASSTRWQGNTEAFFGQGTRLTVV.

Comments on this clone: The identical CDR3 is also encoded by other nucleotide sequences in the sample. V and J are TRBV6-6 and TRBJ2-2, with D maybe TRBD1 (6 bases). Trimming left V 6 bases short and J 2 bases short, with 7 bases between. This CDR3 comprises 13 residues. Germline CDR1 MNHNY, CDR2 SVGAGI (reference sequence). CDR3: CASRDSNTGELFF. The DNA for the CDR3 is TGTGCCAGCAGGGACAGTAACACCGGGGAGCTGTTTTTT.

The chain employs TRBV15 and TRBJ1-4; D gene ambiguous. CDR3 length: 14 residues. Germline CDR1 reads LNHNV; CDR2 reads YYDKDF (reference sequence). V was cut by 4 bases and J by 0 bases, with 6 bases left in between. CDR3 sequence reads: CATSTLATNEKLFF. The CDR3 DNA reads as TGTGCCACCAGCACGCTTGCAACTAATGAAAAACTGTTTTTT.

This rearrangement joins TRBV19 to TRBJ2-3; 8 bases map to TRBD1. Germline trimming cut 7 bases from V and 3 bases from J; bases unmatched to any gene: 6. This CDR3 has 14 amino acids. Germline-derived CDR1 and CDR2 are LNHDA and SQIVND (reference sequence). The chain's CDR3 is CASTPDRETDTQYF. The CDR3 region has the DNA TGTGCCAGTACCCCGGACAGGGAGACAGATACGCAGTATTTT. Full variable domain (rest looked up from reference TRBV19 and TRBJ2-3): DGGITQSPKYLFRKEGQNVTLSCEQNLNHDAMYWYRQDPGQGLRLIYYSQIVNDFQKGDIAEGYSVSREKKESFPLTVTSAQKNPTAFYLCASTPDRETDTQYFGPGTRLTVL.

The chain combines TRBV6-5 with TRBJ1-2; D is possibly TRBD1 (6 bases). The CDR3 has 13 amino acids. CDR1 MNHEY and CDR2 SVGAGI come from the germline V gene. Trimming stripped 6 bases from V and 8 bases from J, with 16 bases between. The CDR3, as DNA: TGTGCCAGCAGGTACAGGGAGGTGCGGGGCTACACCTTC. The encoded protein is CASRYREVRGYTF.

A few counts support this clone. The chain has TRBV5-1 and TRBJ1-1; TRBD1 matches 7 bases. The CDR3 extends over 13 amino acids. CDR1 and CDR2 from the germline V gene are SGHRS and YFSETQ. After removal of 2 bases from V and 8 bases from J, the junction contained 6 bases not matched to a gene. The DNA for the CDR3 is TGCGCCAGCAGCTTCGGGACAGCAAAAGAAGCTTTCTTT. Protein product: CASSFGTAKEAFF. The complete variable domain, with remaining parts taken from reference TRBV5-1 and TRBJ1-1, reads KAGVTQTPRYLIKTRGQQVTLSCSPISGHRSVSWYQQTPGQGLQFLFEYFSETQRNKGNFPGRFSGRQFSNSRSEMNVSTLELGDSALYLCASSFGTAKEAFFGQGTRLTVV.

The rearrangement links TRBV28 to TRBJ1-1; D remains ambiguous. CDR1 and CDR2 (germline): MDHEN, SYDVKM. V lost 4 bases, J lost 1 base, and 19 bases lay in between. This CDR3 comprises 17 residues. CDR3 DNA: TGTGCCAGCAGTTCTATTGGATTGGGTGGAAGGAACACTGAAGCTTTCTTT. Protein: CASSSIGLGGRNTEAFF.

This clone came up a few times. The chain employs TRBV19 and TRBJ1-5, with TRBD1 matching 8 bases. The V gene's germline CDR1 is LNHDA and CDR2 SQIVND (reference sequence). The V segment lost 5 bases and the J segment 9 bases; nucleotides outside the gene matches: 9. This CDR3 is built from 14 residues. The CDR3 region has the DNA TGTGCCAGTAGTGCTCCGGGACAGGCCCGGCCCCAGCATTTT. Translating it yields CASSAPGQARPQHF. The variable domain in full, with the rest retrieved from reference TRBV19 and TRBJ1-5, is DGGITQSPKYLFRKEGQNVTLSCEQNLNHDAMYWYRQDPGQGLRLIYYSQIVNDFQKGDIAEGYSVSREKKESFPLTVTSAQKNPTAFYLCASSAPGQARPQHFGDGTRLSIL.

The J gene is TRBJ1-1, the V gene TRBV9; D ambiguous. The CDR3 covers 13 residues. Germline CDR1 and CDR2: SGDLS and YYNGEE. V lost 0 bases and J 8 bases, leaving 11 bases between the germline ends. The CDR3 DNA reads TGTGCCAGCAGCGTAGCGGAGTTGGGAGAAGCTTTCTTT. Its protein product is CASSVAELGEAFF. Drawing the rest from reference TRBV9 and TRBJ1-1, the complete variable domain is DSGVTQTPKHLITATGQRVTLRCSPRSGDLSVYWYQQSLDQGLQFLIQYYNGEERAKGNILERFSAQQFPDLHSELNLSSLELGDSALYFCASSVAELGEAFFGQGTRLTVV.

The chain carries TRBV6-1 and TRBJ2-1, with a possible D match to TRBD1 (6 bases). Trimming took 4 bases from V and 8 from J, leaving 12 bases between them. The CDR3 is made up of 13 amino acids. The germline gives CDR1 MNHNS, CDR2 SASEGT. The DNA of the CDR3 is TGTGCCAGCAGTGTTCCAGGGGAGTATGAGCAGTTCTTC. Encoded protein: CASSVPGEYEQFF.

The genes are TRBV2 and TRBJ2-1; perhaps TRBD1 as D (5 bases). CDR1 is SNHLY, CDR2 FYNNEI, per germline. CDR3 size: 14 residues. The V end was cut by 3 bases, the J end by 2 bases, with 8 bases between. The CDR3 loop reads CASSDLGAYNEQFF. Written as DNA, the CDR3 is TGTGCCAGCAGTGATCTAGGGGCCTACAATGAGCAGTTCTTC.

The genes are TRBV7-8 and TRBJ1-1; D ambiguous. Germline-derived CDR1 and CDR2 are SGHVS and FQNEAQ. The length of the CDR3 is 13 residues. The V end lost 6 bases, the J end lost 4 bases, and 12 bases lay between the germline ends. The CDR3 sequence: CASSYSRRTEAFF. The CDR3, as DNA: TGTGCCAGCAGTTATAGTAGGCGCACTGAAGCTTTCTTT.

DNA for the CDR3: TGTGCCAGCAGCGCCCAAAGAGGGTATGAGACCCAGTACTTC. Translating gives CASSAQRGYETQYF. This sequence joins TRBV7-6 and TRBJ2-5; D is possibly TRBD2 (5 bases). The CDR3 totals 14 residues. V lost 5 bases to trimming and J lost 5 bases, with 15 bases between them. The germline CDR1 and CDR2 sequences are SGHVS and FNYEAQ. Looking up the rest from reference TRBV7-6 and TRBJ2-5 gives the full variable domain: GAGVSQSPRYKVTKRGQDVALRCDPISGHVSLYWYRQALGQGPEFLTYFNYEAQQDKSGLPNDRFSAERPEGSISTLTIQRTEQRDSAMYRCASSAQRGYETQYFGPGTRLLVL.

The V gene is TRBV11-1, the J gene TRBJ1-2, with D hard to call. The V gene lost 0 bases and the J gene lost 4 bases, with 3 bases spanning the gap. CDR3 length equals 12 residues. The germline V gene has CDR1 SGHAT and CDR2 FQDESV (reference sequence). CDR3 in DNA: TGTGCCAGCAGCTTAGCGCCCTATGGCTACACCTTC. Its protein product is CASSLAPYGYTF.

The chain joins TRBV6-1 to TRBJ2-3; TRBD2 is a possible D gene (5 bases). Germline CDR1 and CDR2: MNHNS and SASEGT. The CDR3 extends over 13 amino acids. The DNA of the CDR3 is TGTTCCTCCCAAGCCAGTTACGCGGGTACGCAGTATTTT. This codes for CSSQASYAGTQYF.

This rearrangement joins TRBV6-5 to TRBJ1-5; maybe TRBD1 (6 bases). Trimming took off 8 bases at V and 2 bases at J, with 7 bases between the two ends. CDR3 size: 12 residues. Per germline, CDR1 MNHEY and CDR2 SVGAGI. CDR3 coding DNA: TGTGCCAGCCGACAGGGCAATCAGCCCCAGCATTTT. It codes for CASRQGNQPQHF.

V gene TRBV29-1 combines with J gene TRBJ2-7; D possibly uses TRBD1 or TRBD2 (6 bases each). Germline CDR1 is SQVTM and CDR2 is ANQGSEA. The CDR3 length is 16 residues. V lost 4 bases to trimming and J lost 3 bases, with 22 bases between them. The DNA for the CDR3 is TGCAGCGTTGCGGGACAAACCTCTACTAGCCGCTACGAGCAGTACTTC. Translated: CSVAGQTSTSRYEQYF.

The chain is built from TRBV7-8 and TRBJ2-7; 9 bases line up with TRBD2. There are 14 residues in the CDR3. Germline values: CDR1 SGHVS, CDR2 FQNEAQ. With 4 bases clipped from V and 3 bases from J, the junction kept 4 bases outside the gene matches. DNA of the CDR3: TGTGCCAGCAGCTCCGGGACTAGCTTCTACGAGCAGTACTTC. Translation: CASSSGTSFYEQYF.

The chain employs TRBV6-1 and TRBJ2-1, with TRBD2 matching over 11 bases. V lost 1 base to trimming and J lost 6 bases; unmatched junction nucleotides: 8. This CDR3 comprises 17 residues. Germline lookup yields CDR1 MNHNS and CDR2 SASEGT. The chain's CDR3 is CASSEDVAGGRGNEQFF. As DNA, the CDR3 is TGTGCCAGCAGTGAAGATGTAGCGGGAGGGCGGGGCAATGAGCAGTTCTTC.

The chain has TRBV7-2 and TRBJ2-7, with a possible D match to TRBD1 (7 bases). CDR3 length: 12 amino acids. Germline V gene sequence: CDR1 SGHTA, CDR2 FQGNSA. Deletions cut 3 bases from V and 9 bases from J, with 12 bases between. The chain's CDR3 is CASSFGQGGQYF. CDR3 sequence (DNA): TGTGCCAGCAGCTTTGGCCAGGGGGGGCAGTACTTC.

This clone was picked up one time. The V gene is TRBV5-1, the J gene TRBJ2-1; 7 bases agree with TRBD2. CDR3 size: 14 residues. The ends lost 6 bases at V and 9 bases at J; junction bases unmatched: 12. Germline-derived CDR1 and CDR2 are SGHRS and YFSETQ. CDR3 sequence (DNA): TGCGCCAGCAACTACCAAAGCGGGAAGGGTGAGCAGTTCTTC. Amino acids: CASNYQSGKGEQFF.

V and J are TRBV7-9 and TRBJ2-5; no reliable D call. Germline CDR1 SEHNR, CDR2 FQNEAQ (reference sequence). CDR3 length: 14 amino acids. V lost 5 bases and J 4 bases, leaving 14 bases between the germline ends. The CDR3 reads CASSPLDFTETQYF. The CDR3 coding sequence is TGTGCCAGCAGCCCGCTCGATTTTACAGAGACCCAGTACTTC.

In DNA, the CDR3 is TGCGCCAGCAGCTCGCTAATGGACAAATCCACCGGGGAGCTGTTTTTT. Translating it yields CASSSLMDKSTGELFF. The chain employs TRBV5-1 and TRBJ2-2; D is perhaps TRBD1 (5 bases). CDR3 length: 16 residues. Trimming took 3 bases from V and 4 from J, leaving 16 bases between them. Germline V gives CDR1 SGHRS, CDR2 YFSETQ.

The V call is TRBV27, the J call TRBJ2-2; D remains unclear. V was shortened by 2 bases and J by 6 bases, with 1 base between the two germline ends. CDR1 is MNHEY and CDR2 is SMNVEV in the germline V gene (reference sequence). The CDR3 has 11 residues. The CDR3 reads CASSLAGELFF. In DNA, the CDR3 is TGTGCCAGCAGTTTAGCCGGGGAGCTGTTTTTT.

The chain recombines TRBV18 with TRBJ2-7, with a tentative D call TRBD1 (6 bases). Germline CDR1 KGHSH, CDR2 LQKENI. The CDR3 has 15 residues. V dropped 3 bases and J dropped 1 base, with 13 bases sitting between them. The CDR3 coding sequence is TGTGCCAGCTCACCGAAAGACAGGCCATCCTACGAGCAGTACTTC. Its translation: CASSPKDRPSYEQYF.

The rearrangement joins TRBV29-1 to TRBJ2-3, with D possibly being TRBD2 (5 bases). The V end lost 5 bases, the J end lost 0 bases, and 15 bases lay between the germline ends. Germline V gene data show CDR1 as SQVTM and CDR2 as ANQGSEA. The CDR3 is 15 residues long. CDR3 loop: CSVSPFWTSTDTQYF. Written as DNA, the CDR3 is TGCAGCGTTAGCCCTTTCTGGACTAGCACAGATACGCAGTATTTT.

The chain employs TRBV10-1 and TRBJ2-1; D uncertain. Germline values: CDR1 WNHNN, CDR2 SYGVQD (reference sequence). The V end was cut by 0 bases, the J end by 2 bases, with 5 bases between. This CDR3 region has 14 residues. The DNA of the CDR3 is TGCGCCAGCAGTGAGTCGGGCACCTACAATGAGCAGTTCTTC. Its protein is CASSESGTYNEQFF.

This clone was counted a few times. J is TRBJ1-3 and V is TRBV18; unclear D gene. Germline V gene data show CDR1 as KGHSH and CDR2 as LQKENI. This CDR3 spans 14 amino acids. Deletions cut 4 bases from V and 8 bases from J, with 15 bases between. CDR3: CASSRGDLGHTIYF. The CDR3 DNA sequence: TGTGCCAGCTCACGCGGGGATCTCGGGCACACCATATATTTT.

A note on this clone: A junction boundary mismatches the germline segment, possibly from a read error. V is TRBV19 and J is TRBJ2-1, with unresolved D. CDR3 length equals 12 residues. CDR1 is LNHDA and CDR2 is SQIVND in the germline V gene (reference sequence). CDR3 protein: CASSISYSEQFF. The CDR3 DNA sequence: TGTGCCAGTAGTATCTCTTACAGTGAGCAGTTCTTC.